This T cell receptor beta chain is from a study of follicular helper T cells after annual influenza vaccination. Study as a whole: Some donors were sampled over the 2013-2014, 2014-2015 and 2015-2016 vaccinations.

The J segment lost 8 bases and the V segment lost 6 bases, leaving 9 bases of the junction unmatched. The V gene's germline CDR1 is SGHTA and CDR2 FQGNSA. This CDR3 is 13 amino acids long. Whole-study results and caveats: Day 7 ICOS+CD38+ clones were most often found later in ICOS-CD38- cTfh cells.

Time point here: 2014-2015 season, pre-vaccination. Vaccine contraindications, substance abuse, HIV/AIDS, active malignancy and active illness excluded donors. Sequencing used immunoSEQ multiplex PCR; TCRdb keeps in-frame clones, though not all of them. The data show about 14,000 clones, roughly four fifths seen once. The count of this clone is one. Its antigen remains unknown. This receptor was identified in an adult who received the influenza vaccine. The specimen comprised CXCR5- memory CD4+ T cells sorted from blood, sampled on the day of influenza vaccination. This rearrangement joins TRBV7-2 to TRBJ1-2; 7 nucleotides agree with TRBD1. In nucleotides, the CDR3 is TGTGCCAGCAGTCCTGACAGGGTTGAAGGCTACACCTTC. Encoded protein: CASSPDRVEGYTF.